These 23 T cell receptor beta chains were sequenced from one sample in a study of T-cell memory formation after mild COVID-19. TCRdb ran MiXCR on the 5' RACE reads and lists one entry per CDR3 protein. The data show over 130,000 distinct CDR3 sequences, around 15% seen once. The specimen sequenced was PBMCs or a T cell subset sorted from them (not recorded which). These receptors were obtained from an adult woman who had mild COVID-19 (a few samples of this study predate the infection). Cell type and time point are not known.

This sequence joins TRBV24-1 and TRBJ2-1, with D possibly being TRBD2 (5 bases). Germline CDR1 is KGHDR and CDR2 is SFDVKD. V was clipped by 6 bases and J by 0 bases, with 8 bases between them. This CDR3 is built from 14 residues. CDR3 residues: CATSPGSSYNEQFF. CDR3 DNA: TGTGCCACCAGTCCGGGGAGCTCCTACAATGAGCAGTTCTTC.

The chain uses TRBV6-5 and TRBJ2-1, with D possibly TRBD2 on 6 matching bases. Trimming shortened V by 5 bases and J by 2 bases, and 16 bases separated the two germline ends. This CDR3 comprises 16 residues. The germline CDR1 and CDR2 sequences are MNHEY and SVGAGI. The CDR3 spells CASSTSGLRAYNEQFF. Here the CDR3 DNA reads TGTGCCAGCAGTACATCGGGACTCAGGGCCTACAATGAGCAGTTCTTC.

CDR3 sequence reads: CASSRDFSYEQYF. As DNA, the CDR3 is TGTGCCAGCAGCCGGGACTTCTCCTACGAGCAGTACTTC. V and J are TRBV7-9 and TRBJ2-7; weak D call: TRBD2 (6 bases). Looked up from germline, CDR1 is SEHNR and CDR2 is FQNEAQ (reference sequence). Trimming shortened V by 5 bases and J by 0 bases, and 8 bases separated the two germline ends. The CDR3 contains 13 residues.

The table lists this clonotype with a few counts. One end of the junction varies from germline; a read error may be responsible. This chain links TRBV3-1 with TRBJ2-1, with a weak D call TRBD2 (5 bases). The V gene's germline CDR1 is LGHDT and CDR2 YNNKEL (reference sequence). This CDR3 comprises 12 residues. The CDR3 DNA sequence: TGCGCTGCCCTAGGAGGCGGGAATGAGCAGTTCTTC. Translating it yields CAALGGGNEQFF.

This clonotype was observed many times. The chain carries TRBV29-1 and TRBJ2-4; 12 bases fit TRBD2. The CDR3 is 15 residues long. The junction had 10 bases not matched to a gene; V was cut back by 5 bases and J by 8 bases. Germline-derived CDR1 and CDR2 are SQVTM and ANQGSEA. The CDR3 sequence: CSVTGLAGPGDIQYF. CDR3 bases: TGCAGCGTTACCGGACTAGCGGGGCCAGGGGACATTCAGTACTTC.

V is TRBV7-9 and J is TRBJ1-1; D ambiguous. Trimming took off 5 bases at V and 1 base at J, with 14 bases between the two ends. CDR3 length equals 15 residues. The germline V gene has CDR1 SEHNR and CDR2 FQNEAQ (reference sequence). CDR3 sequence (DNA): TGTGCCAGCAGCGCCACCGGACTGGGGAACACTGAAGCTTTCTTT. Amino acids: CASSATGLGNTEAFF.

DNA for the CDR3: TGTGCCAGCAGCCTGGGGACAGGGGCTGTAGATACGCAGTATTTT. It is translated as CASSLGTGAVDTQYF. V is TRBV27 and J is TRBJ2-3; 10 bases align to TRBD1. CDR1 is MNHEY, CDR2 SMNVEV, per germline (reference sequence). Trimming cost V 6 bases and J 5 bases; bases outside gene matches: 8. The CDR3 runs to 15 residues.

The CDR3 region is CSVEVEAVVPNYGYTF. CDR3 sequence (DNA): TGCAGCGTTGAAGTCGAGGCCGTAGTGCCTAACTATGGCTACACCTTC. V is TRBV29-1 and J is TRBJ1-2; D unclear. V lost 1 base and J lost 0, with 15 bases in between. Per the germline V gene, CDR1 is SQVTM and CDR2 is ANQGSEA. The CDR3 contains 16 residues. The entire variable domain, with the rest obtained from reference TRBV29-1 and TRBJ1-2, is as follows: SAVISQKPSRDICQRGTSLTIQCQVDSQVTMMFWYRQQPGQSLTLIATANQGSEATYESGFVIDKFPISRPNLTFSTLTVSNMSPEDSSIYLCSVEVEAVVPNYGYTFGSGTRLTVV.

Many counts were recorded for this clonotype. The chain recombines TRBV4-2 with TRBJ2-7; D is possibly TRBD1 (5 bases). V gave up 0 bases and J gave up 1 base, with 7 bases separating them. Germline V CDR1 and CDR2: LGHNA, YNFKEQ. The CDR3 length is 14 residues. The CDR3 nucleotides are TGTGCCAGCAGCCAAGAGACAGTGTCCTACGAGCAGTACTTC. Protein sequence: CASSQETVSYEQYF.

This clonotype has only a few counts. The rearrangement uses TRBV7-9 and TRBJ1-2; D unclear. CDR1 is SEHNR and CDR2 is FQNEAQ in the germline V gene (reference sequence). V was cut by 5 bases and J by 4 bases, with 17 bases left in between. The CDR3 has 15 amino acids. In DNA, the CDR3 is TGTGCCAGCAGCCCGATTTTGGGTCGGGGCTATGGCTACACCTTC. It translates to CASSPILGRGYGYTF.

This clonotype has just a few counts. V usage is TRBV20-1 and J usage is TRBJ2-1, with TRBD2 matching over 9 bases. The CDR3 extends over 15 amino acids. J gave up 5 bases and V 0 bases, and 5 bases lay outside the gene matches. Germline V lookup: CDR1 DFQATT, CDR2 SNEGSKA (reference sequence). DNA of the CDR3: TGCAGTGCTAGAGATTTAGCGGGAGTCCACAATGAGCAGTTCTTC. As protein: CSARDLAGVHNEQFF.

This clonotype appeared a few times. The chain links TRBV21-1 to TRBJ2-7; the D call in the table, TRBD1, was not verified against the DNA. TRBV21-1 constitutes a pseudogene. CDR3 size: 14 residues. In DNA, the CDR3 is TGTGCCAGCAGGCTGACAGGGGCGATCGGCGAGCAGTACTTC. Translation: CASRLTGAIGEQYF.

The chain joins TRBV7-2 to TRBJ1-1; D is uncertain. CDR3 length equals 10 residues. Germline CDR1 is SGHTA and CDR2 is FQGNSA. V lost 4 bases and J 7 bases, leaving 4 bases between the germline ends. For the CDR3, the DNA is TGTGCCAGCAGCTGGGGTGAAGCTTTCTTT. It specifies CASSWGEAFF.

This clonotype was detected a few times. This CDR3 reads CASSPGLAGVGHNEQFF. CDR3 DNA: TGTGCCAGCAGCCCGGGACTAGCGGGAGTGGGCCACAATGAGCAGTTCTTC. The V gene is TRBV11-2, the J gene TRBJ2-1; 14 nucleotides align to TRBD2. Losses at the gene ends were 5 bases for V and 5 bases for J; bases not matched to a gene: 8. This CDR3 region has 17 residues. Germline V CDR1 and CDR2: SGHAT, FQNNGV.

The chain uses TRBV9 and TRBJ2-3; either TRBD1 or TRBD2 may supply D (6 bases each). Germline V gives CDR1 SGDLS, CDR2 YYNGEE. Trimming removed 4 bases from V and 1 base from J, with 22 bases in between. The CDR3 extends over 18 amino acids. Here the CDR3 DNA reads TGTGCCAGCAGCACCTTGGGGGCGGGGAGGCATGGCACAGATACGCAGTATTTT. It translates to CASSTLGAGRHGTDTQYF. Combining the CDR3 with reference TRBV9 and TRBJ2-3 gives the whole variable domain DSGVTQTPKHLITATGQRVTLRCSPRSGDLSVYWYQQSLDQGLQFLIQYYNGEERAKGNILERFSAQQFPDLHSELNLSSLELGDSALYFCASSTLGAGRHGTDTQYFGPGTRLTVL.

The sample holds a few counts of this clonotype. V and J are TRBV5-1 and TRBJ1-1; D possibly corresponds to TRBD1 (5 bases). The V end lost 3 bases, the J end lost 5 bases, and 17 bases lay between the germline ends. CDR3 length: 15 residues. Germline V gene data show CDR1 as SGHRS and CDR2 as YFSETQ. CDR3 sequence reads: CASSSITEGSTEAFF. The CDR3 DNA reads TGCGCCAGCAGCTCCATAACTGAGGGGTCGACTGAAGCTTTCTTT.

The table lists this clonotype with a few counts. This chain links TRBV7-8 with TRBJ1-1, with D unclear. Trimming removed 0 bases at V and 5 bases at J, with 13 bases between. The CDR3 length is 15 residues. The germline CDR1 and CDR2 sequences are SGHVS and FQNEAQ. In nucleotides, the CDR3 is TGTGCCAGCAGCTTAGCGAGTGATATCGGTACTGAAGCTTTCTTT. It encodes CASSLASDIGTEAFF.

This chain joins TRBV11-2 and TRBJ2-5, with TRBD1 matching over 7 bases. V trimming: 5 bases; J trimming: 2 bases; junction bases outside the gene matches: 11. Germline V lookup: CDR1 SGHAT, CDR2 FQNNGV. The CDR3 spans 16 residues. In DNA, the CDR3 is TGTGCCAGCAGCGGTGGTTCGACAGGGCTTCAAGAGACCCAGTACTTC. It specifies CASSGGSTGLQETQYF.

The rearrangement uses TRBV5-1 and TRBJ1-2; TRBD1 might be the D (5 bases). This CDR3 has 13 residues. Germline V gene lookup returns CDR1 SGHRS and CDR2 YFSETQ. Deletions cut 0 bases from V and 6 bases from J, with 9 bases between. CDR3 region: CASSLAGVNGYTF. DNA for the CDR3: TGCGCCAGCAGCTTGGCGGGGGTGAATGGCTACACCTTC.

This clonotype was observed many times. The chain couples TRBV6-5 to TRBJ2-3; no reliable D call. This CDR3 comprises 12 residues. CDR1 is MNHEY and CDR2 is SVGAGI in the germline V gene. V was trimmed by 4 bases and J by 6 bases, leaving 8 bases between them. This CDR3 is CASSSTGDTQYF. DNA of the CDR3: TGTGCCAGCAGTTCGACCGGGGATACGCAGTATTTT.

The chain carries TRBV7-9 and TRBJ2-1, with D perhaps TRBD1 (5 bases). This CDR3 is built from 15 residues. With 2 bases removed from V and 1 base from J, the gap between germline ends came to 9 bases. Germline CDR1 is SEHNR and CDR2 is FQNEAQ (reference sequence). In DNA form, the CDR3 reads TGTGCCAGCAGCTTAATACACAGGTCCTACAATGAGCAGTTCTTC. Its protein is CASSLIHRSYNEQFF.

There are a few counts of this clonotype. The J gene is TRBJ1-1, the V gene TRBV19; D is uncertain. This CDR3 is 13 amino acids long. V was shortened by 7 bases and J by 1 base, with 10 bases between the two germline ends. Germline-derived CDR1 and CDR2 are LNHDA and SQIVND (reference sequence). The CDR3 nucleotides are TGTGCCAGTACCGCAAGGGAGAACACTGAAGCTTTCTTT. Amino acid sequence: CASTARENTEAFF.

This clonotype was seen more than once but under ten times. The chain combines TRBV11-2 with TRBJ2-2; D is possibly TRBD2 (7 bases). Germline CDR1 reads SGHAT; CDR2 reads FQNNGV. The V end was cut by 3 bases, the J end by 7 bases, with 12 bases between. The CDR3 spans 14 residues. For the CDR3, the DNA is TGTGCCAGCAGCTTGGGGGGGCTAGGCGGGGAGCTGTTTTTT. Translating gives CASSLGGLGGELFF.